This T cell receptor (beta chain) is drawn from a study of identical twins. Whole-study results and caveats: Cross-sectional statistical analysis, not tracking of the same donors, underpinned the conclusions.

The CDR3 length is 17 residues. V lost 0 bases and J lost 5; bases outside the gene matches: 10. Germline V gives CDR1 DFQATT, CDR2 SNEGSKA (reference sequence). To note about this clonotype: Antigen unknown.

TCRdb passed the 5' RACE reads through MiXCR, listing each CDR3 protein once. The table records about 340,000 distinct CDR3 sequences, 12% of them present only once. These sequences were also reported in another study, on yellow fever vaccine responses in identical twins.

Sequencing was carried out using CD8+ T cells sorted from blood. This sequence originates from a woman in her late teens or twenties in good health. This chain links TRBV20-1 with TRBJ2-5; 12 bases are shared with TRBD2. The DNA of the CDR3 is TGCAGTGCTAGAGATGGGCTAGCGGGAGGGGTTAGGGAGACCCAGTACTTC. The encoded protein is CSARDGLAGGVRETQYF.